This is a list of T cell receptor beta chains from one sample in a study of regulatory T cells in long-lasting Graves disease. Each CDR3 protein is one row after TCRdb ran MiXCR on the multiplex PCR reads. The sample lists about 450,000 distinct CDR3 sequences; about 16% were seen once. These same data were also listed under a study on T cells in Graves' hyperthyroidism and ophthalmopathy.

The material was peripheral blood mononuclear cells (PBMCs), obtained at new diagnosis, from a patient treated with antithyroid drugs. Source of these receptors: a woman in her 30s with Graves disease. Both conserved end residues are part of each CDR3. The D gene is left open where the match is weak. Rows may omit the clone size; those that give it use once, few, many or a size class.

v_gene: TRBV19
abundance: NA
d_gene: NA
j_gene: TRBJ1-5
CDR3aa: CASILDSNQPQHF
CDR3nt: TGTGCCAGTATCTTGGATAGCAATCAGCCCCAGCATTTT

v_gene: TRBV7-9
abundance: many
d_gene: TRBD2
j_gene: TRBJ2-1
CDR3aa: CASTRGDYNEQFF
CDR3nt: TGTGCCAGCACCCGGGGGGACTACAATGAGCAGTTCTTC

v_gene: TRBV18
abundance: NA
d_gene: NA
j_gene: TRBJ2-7
CDR3aa: CASSHPTGMGDEQYF
CDR3nt: TGTGCCAGCTCACACCCGACGGGAATGGGGGACGAGCAGTACTTC

v_gene: TRBV20-1
abundance: many
d_gene: TRBD2
j_gene: TRBJ2-7
CDR3aa: CSARGTSGSSYEQYF
CDR3nt: TGCAGTGCTAGGGGGACTAGCGGAAGCTCCTACGAGCAGTACTTC

v_gene: TRBV9
abundance: few
d_gene: TRBD1
j_gene: TRBJ2-7
CDR3aa: CASSVGWGQPYEQYF
CDR3nt: TGTGCCAGCAGCGTAGGGTGGGGACAGCCCTACGAGCAGTACTTC

v_gene: TRBV11-2
abundance: many
d_gene: TRBD2
j_gene: TRBJ2-5
CDR3aa: CASSLGRTRRGGQETQYF
CDR3nt: TGTGCCAGCAGCTTAGGCAGGACACGACGCGGGGGCCAAGAGACCCAGTACTTC

v_gene: TRBV27
abundance: few
d_gene: NA
j_gene: TRBJ2-1
CDR3aa: CASRGTLWDYNEQFF
CDR3nt: TGTGCCAGCAGGGGGACCCTTTGGGATTACAATGAGCAGTTCTTC

v_gene: TRBV15
abundance: few
d_gene: NA
j_gene: TRBJ1-5
CDR3aa: CATSRGRGGVRYSNQPQHF
CDR3nt: TGTGCCACCAGCAGAGGGAGGGGAGGGGTTCGGTATAGCAATCAGCCCCAGCATTTT

v_gene: TRBV6-5
abundance: NA
d_gene: TRBD1
j_gene: TRBJ1-5
CDR3aa: CASSYQDGQGWEQPQHF
CDR3nt: TGTGCCAGCAGCTACCAAGACGGACAGGGGTGGGAACAGCCCCAGCATTTT

v_gene: TRBV5-1
abundance: many
d_gene: NA
j_gene: TRBJ2-3
CDR3aa: CASSLAEGRDTQYF
CDR3nt: TGTGCCAGCAGCTTGGCCGAGGGGAGAGATACGCAGTATTTT

v_gene: TRBV6-5
abundance: many
d_gene: NA
j_gene: TRBJ1-1
CDR3aa: CASSYIRQNTEAFF
CDR3nt: TGTGCCAGCAGTTACATTCGACAGAACACTGAAGCTTTCTTT

v_gene: TRBV20-1
abundance: NA
d_gene: NA
j_gene: TRBJ2-7
CDR3aa: CSAKTPFEQYF
CDR3nt: TGCAGTGCGAAGACCCCGTTCGAGCAGTACTTC

v_gene: TRBV28
abundance: many
d_gene: NA
j_gene: TRBJ2-7
CDR3aa: CASSQGRPYEQYF
CDR3nt: TGTGCCAGCTCCCAGGGTCGGCCCTACGAGCAGTACTTC

v_gene: TRBV10-3
abundance: NA
d_gene: NA
j_gene: TRBJ2-3
CDR3aa: CAIRRGMDTDTQYF
CDR3nt: TGTGCCATCCGAAGGGGTATGGACACAGATACGCAGTATTTT

v_gene: TRBV5-1
abundance: few
d_gene: TRBD1
j_gene: TRBJ2-2
CDR3aa: CASSLDRAHTGELFF
CDR3nt: TGCGCCAGCAGCTTAGACAGGGCACACACCGGGGAGCTGTTTTTT

v_gene: TRBV27
abundance: NA
d_gene: TRBD2
j_gene: TRBJ2-5
CDR3aa: CASSLSVGGETQYF
CDR3nt: TGTGCCAGCAGTTTATCAGTGGGAGGGGAGACCCAGTACTTC

v_gene: TRBV28
abundance: few
d_gene: NA
j_gene: TRBJ2-7
CDR3aa: CASSLRLQNVYEQYF
CDR3nt: TGTGCCAGCAGTTTACGGTTACAAAATGTCTACGAGCAGTACTTC

v_gene: TRBV11-2
abundance: many
d_gene: TRBD1
j_gene: TRBJ2-7
CDR3aa: CASSPQQGYYEQYF
CDR3nt: TGTGCCAGCAGTCCCCAACAGGGGTACTACGAGCAGTACTTC

v_gene: TRBV19
abundance: NA
d_gene: TRBD2
j_gene: TRBJ2-7
CDR3aa: CASSNGLAGSYEQYF
CDR3nt: TGTGCCAGTAGTAATGGACTAGCGGGATCCTACGAGCAGTACTTC

v_gene: TRBV20-1
abundance: many
d_gene: TRBD2
j_gene: TRBJ2-1
CDR3aa: CSAIAGGPANEQFF
CDR3nt: TGCAGTGCAATAGCGGGAGGGCCGGCCAATGAGCAGTTCTTC

v_gene: TRBV18
abundance: many
d_gene: TRBD1
j_gene: TRBJ2-3
CDR3aa: CASSPRSGGPTDTQYF
CDR3nt: TGTGCCAGCTCACCAAGGTCAGGGGGTCCCACAGATACGCAGTATTTT

v_gene: TRBV6-1
abundance: NA
d_gene: NA
j_gene: TRBJ2-1
CDR3aa: CASTWLYEQFF
CDR3nt: TGTGCCAGCACATGGTTGTATGAGCAGTTCTTC

v_gene: TRBV7-9
abundance: NA
d_gene: NA
j_gene: TRBJ1-5
CDR3aa: CASSLEQDQPQHF
CDR3nt: TGTGCCAGCAGCTTAGAGCAGGATCAGCCCCAGCATTTT

v_gene: TRBV10-3
abundance: NA
d_gene: TRBD1
j_gene: TRBJ2-1
CDR3aa: CAISETGGNEQFF
CDR3nt: TGTGCCATCAGTGAAACAGGGGGAAATGAGCAGTTCTTC

v_gene: TRBV28
abundance: many
d_gene: NA
j_gene: TRBJ2-4
CDR3aa: CASSLRAGYPNIQYF
CDR3nt: TGTGCCAGCAGTCTTCGAGCAGGGTACCCAAACATTCAGTACTTC

v_gene: TRBV7-2
abundance: many
d_gene: TRBD2
j_gene: TRBJ2-3
CDR3aa: CASSLGGGTTDTQYF
CDR3nt: TGTGCCAGCAGCTTAGGGGGGGGGACCACAGATACGCAGTATTTT

v_gene: TRBV6-1
abundance: many
d_gene: NA
j_gene: TRBJ2-7
CDR3aa: CASSPGIGLMDF
CDR3nt: TGTGCCAGCAGCCCAGGGATTGGGCTAATGGACTTC

v_gene: TRBV29-1
abundance: NA
d_gene: NA
j_gene: TRBJ2-2
CDR3aa: CSVERVDSPDGELFF
CDR3nt: TGCAGCGTTGAACGTGTAGACTCCCCGGACGGGGAGCTGTTTTTT

v_gene: TRBV29-1
abundance: many
d_gene: NA
j_gene: TRBJ1-2
CDR3aa: CSVEASGWSYGYTF
CDR3nt: TGCAGCGTTGAAGCGAGTGGCTGGAGCTATGGCTACACCTTC

v_gene: TRBV30
abundance: many
d_gene: TRBD2
j_gene: TRBJ2-1
CDR3aa: CAWSDPGGENEQFF
CDR3nt: TGTGCCTGGAGCGACCCGGGGGGAGAGAATGAGCAGTTCTTC

v_gene: TRBV6-5
abundance: many
d_gene: NA
j_gene: TRBJ1-5
CDR3aa: CASSYRGGARATSNQPQHF
CDR3nt: TGTGCCAGCAGTTACCGAGGCGGGGCCAGGGCAACTAGCAATCAGCCCCAGCATTTT

v_gene: TRBV7-9
abundance: few
d_gene: NA
j_gene: TRBJ2-5
CDR3aa: CASSLWAQETQYF
CDR3nt: TGTGCCAGCAGCTTATGGGCCCAAGAGACCCAGTACTTC

v_gene: TRBV24-1
abundance: NA
d_gene: NA
j_gene: TRBJ2-3
CDR3aa: CATSDFASSTDTQYF
CDR3nt: TGTGCCACCAGTGATTTTGCCTCTAGCACAGATACGCAGTATTTT

v_gene: TRBV7-2
abundance: many
d_gene: TRBD2
j_gene: TRBJ2-3
CDR3aa: CASRPAGVPDTQYF
CDR3nt: TGTGCCAGCAGGCCAGCGGGAGTGCCAGATACGCAGTATTTT

v_gene: TRBV7-2
abundance: many
d_gene: TRBD2
j_gene: TRBJ2-1
CDR3aa: CASRNVSGTSSGQFF
CDR3nt: TGTGCCAGCAGGAATGTTAGCGGGACTTCGTCGGGGCAGTTCTTC

v_gene: TRBV2
abundance: many
d_gene: NA
j_gene: TRBJ1-1
CDR3aa: CAIAGLEAFF
CDR3nt: TGTGCCATTGCGGGACTTGAAGCTTTCTTT

v_gene: TRBV12-3/TRBV12-4
abundance: many
d_gene: NA
j_gene: TRBJ2-3
CDR3aa: CASMEWTDTQYF
CDR3nt: TGTGCCAGCATGGAGTGGACAGATACGCAGTATTTT

v_gene: TRBV7-9
abundance: many
d_gene: NA
j_gene: TRBJ2-7
CDR3aa: CASSLRVYEQYF
CDR3nt: TGTGCCAGCAGTTTGAGGGTGTACGAGCAGTACTTC

v_gene: TRBV2
abundance: many
d_gene: NA
j_gene: TRBJ2-5
CDR3aa: CASSESGETQYF
CDR3nt: TGTGCCAGCAGTGAATCGGGAGAGACCCAGTACTTC

v_gene: TRBV28
abundance: NA
d_gene: TRBD1
j_gene: TRBJ1-5
CDR3aa: CAAKGTVNQSQHF
CDR3nt: TGTGCCGCAAAAGGGACAGTTAATCAGTCCCAGCATTTT

v_gene: TRBV15
abundance: many
d_gene: NA
j_gene: TRBJ2-1
CDR3aa: CATSRDRDSPNNEQFF
CDR3nt: TGTGCCACCAGCAGAGACCGGGACTCGCCTAACAATGAGCAGTTCTTC

v_gene: TRBV24-1
abundance: many
d_gene: TRBD2
j_gene: TRBJ2-1
CDR3aa: CATSDPTSGRYLNEQFF
CDR3nt: TGTGCCACCAGTGACCCCACTAGCGGGAGGTACCTCAATGAGCAGTTCTTC

v_gene: TRBV13
abundance: many
d_gene: NA
j_gene: TRBJ2-7
CDR3aa: CASSLTGILYEQYF
CDR3nt: TGTGCCAGCAGCCTCACCGGGATTCTCTACGAGCAGTACTTC

v_gene: TRBV9
abundance: many
d_gene: TRBD1
j_gene: TRBJ2-1
CDR3aa: CASNDRAISYNEQFF
CDR3nt: TGTGCCAGCAACGACAGGGCAATCTCCTACAATGAGCAGTTCTTC

v_gene: TRBV6-2/TRBV6-3
abundance: many
d_gene: NA
j_gene: TRBJ1-4
CDR3aa: CASSYDGRGEKLFF
CDR3nt: TGTGCCAGCAGTTACGACGGCCGGGGTGAAAAACTGTTTTTT

v_gene: TRBV10-3
abundance: many
d_gene: TRBD1
j_gene: TRBJ2-7
CDR3aa: CAISEEGTGGYEQYF
CDR3nt: TGTGCCATCAGTGAGGAAGGGACAGGGGGCTACGAGCAGTACTTC

v_gene: TRBV4-2
abundance: once
d_gene: NA
j_gene: TRBJ1-2
CDR3aa: CASSSGGFDGYGYTF
CDR3nt: TGTGCCAGCAGCTCCGGGGGATTTGATGGTTATGGCTACACCTTC

v_gene: TRBV28
abundance: many
d_gene: TRBD1
j_gene: TRBJ1-2
CDR3aa: CASSSALIAQGADGYTF
CDR3nt: TGTGCCAGCAGCTCAGCCCTCATTGCACAGGGGGCGGATGGCTACACCTTC

v_gene: TRBV28
abundance: many
d_gene: TRBD1
j_gene: TRBJ2-3
CDR3aa: CASSLSMTGGRTDTQYF
CDR3nt: TGTGCCAGCAGTTTATCGATGACAGGGGGACGCACAGATACGCAGTATTTT

v_gene: TRBV28
abundance: many
d_gene: NA
j_gene: TRBJ2-5
CDR3aa: CASSSLLVRVQETQYF
CDR3nt: TGTGCCAGCAGTTCCCTCTTGGTGCGAGTCCAAGAGACCCAGTACTTC

v_gene: TRBV28
abundance: NA
d_gene: TRBD1
j_gene: TRBJ1-4
CDR3aa: CASSSSVNPGTEPIGLFF
CDR3nt: TGTGCCAGCAGTTCCTCGGTAAACCCCGGGACAGAACCGATCGGACTGTTTTTT

v_gene: TRBV7-2
abundance: few
d_gene: NA
j_gene: TRBJ2-5
CDR3aa: CASSLIIEAEQETQYF
CDR3nt: TGTGCCAGCAGCTTGATAATAGAGGCAGAACAAGAGACCCAGTACTTC

v_gene: TRBV20-1
abundance: NA
d_gene: NA
j_gene: TRBJ2-1
CDR3aa: CSARTLRLVHEQFF
CDR3nt: TGCAGTGCTAGAACGCTGAGACTAGTGCATGAGCAGTTCTTC

v_gene: TRBV7-3
abundance: NA
d_gene: TRBD2
j_gene: TRBJ2-1
CDR3aa: CASSMRPRASGNEQFF
CDR3nt: TGTGCCAGTAGTATGCGGCCGAGGGCTAGCGGAAATGAGCAGTTCTTC

v_gene: TRBV9
abundance: NA
d_gene: TRBD1
j_gene: TRBJ1-4
CDR3aa: CASSPHSGTVIEKLFF
CDR3nt: TGTGCCAGCAGCCCTCATTCCGGGACAGTAATAGAAAAACTGTTTTTT

v_gene: TRBV28
abundance: few
d_gene: TRBD2
j_gene: TRBJ2-2
CDR3aa: CASSHWDRGGTGELFF
CDR3nt: TGTGCCAGCAGTCACTGGGACCGGGGGGGGACCGGGGAGCTGTTTTTT

v_gene: TRBV2
abundance: many
d_gene: NA
j_gene: TRBJ1-1
CDR3aa: CASSEAGSLDTEAFF
CDR3nt: TGTGCCAGCAGTGAAGCGGGCAGCCTAGACACTGAAGCTTTCTTT

v_gene: TRBV20-1
abundance: few
d_gene: NA
j_gene: TRBJ2-1
CDR3aa: CSARESALTVQFF
CDR3nt: TGCAGTGCTAGAGAATCGGCCTTGACAGTACAGTTCTTC

v_gene: TRBV4-2
abundance: many
d_gene: NA
j_gene: TRBJ2-7
CDR3aa: CASSPEGVYEQYF
CDR3nt: TGTGCCAGCAGCCCCGAAGGGGTATACGAGCAGTACTTC